Listed below are T cell receptor beta chains from one sample, sequenced in a study of beta chain features in type 1 diabetes. Sequenced by immunoSEQ multiplex PCR; TCRdb stores in-frame clones only, minus some. Found here are some 170,000 clones, almost 65% of them singletons; the top ten hold around 0.08%. The sample comprised naive CD4+ T cells from blood. The receptors stem from a man aged 25 to 40 with type 1 diabetes. The CDR3 runs from the conserved cysteine through the conserved F or W. Fields, in order: CDR3 length, J gene, D gene, V gene, CDR3 protein. The D gene is left open where the match is weak.

>13|TRBJ1-2|NA|TRBV6-6
CASSTTDPYGYTF
>14|TRBJ1-1|NA|TRBV5-1
CASSPSGRNTEAFF
>12|TRBJ1-2|NA|TRBV25-1
CASSEWGARYTF
>12|TRBJ1-3|TRBD1|TRBV30
CAWSTGVNTIYF
>15|TRBJ2-3|NA|TRBV5-4
CASSLAASLSDTQYF
>11|TRBJ2-7|NA|TRBV30
CAWSISYEQYF
>13|TRBJ2-6|NA|TRBV29-1
CSVRGAGANVLTF
>15|TRBJ2-5|NA|TRBV7-2
CASSREAGAGKTQYF
>13|TRBJ1-6|TRBD1|TRBV30
CAWSGQGGSPLHF
>16|TRBJ2-3|TRBD1|TRBV7-2
CASSLGQGQQSDTQYF
>13|TRBJ1-4|TRBD1|TRBV29-1
CSVGLDRGEKLFF
>15|TRBJ2-3|TRBD2|TRBV27
CASSLFLAGTDTQYF
>15|TRBJ1-4|TRBD1|TRBV18
CASSLNRGRGEKLFF
>12|TRBJ1-2|NA|TRBV5-6
CASSLTTTTATF
>14|TRBJ1-6|NA|TRBV28
CASSFRPTNSPLHF
>13|TRBJ1-1|NA|TRBV29-1
CSVRVTVNTEAFF
>10|TRBJ2-1|NA|TRBV29-1
CSVGGYEQFF
>15|TRBJ2-4|NA|TRBV2
CASSDYGLAKNIQYF
>15|TRBJ2-7|NA|TRBV4-2
CASSQERGSSYEQYF
>12|TRBJ2-3|NA|TRBV29-1
CSADSDTDTQYF
>15|TRBJ2-3|NA|TRBV18
CASSQTLSPRDTQYF
>13|TRBJ1-4|NA|TRBV4-3
CASSLERREKLFF
>12|TRBJ2-5|NA|TRBV27
CASSLEGETQYF